This TCR beta chain originates from a study of blood T cell repertoires in COVID-19. Across the whole study: Whether acute or convalescent, the COVID-19 samples came from the United States, Italy and Spain.

Trimming removed 6 bases from V and 4 bases from J; junction bases left unmatched: 6. Germline loops: CDR1 MNHEY, CDR2 SVGAGI. This CDR3 is built from 14 residues. This clone was recorded only once. In the original processing: For nucleated cells, counts were estimated from reference gene primer amplification. Sequencing used immunoSEQ multiplex PCR; TCRdb keeps in-frame clones, though not all of them. For V, J and clone size, that table is used; D and trimming come from the DNA. The sample has some 240,000 clones; roughly 82% are singletons. The rearrangement links TRBV6-5 to TRBJ2-7, with 10 bases lining up with TRBD1. The source is a middle-aged man with active or convalescent COVID-19. The specimen sequenced was peripheral blood. Written as DNA, the CDR3 is TGTGCCAGCAGGAGGACAGGGGGTAGTTACGAGCAGTACTTC. Translating it yields CASRRTGGSYEQYF.